This T cell receptor (beta chain) is from a study of CD8 T cells in Susac syndrome. The CD8+ and CD4+ T cells were negatively isolated, with the TEMRA cells enriched by FACS. RNA amounts of about 0.5 to 1 ug underwent reverse transcription with random hexamers. Multiplex immunoSEQ PCR targeted 54 Vbeta and 13 Jbeta TCR beta segments. One entry per CDR3 protein results from TCRdb running MiXCR on the immunoSEQ multiplex PCR reads. The repertoire includes about 71,000 distinct CDR3 sequences, nearly 96% of them detected once, and 0.1% to 0.12% sits in the top ten. Specimen: CD4+ T cells from PBMCs. The source of this sequence is a human donor with multiple sclerosis.

The CDR3 DNA sequence: TGCGCCAGCAGCAAGGATAGCGGGGGAAACACCGGGGAGCTGTTTTTT. This encodes CASSKDSGGNTGELFF. The V gene is TRBV5-1, the J gene TRBJ2-2; 9 bases are a match to TRBD2. CDR1 SGHRS and CDR2 YFSETQ come from the germline V gene. Trimming removed 4 bases from V and 2 bases from J; junction bases left unmatched: 6. This CDR3 has 16 residues.